This T cell receptor (beta chain) was sequenced for a study of beta chain features in type 1 diabetes. General observations from the study: HLA influence on TCRB rearrangement stayed unresolved here. Across all four CD4+ subsets, people with type 1 diabetes showed modestly shorter TCRB CDR3s.

This clone was observed a handful of times. The antigen is not known. Investigators reverse transcribed all isolated RNA, so they sequenced expressed TCRB transcripts. The table came from immunoSEQ multiplex PCR; TCRdb's copy has only in-frame clones and leaves some out. The repertoire holds a few hundred thousand clones, about 15% seen once, with approximately 0.02% in the top ten. CDR3 length: 13 amino acids. CDR1 WSHSY and CDR2 SAAADI come from the germline V gene. V was clipped by 4 bases and J by 1 base, with 7 bases between them. The TCR comes from a man younger than 45 with type 1 diabetes. The sample consisted of naive CD4+ T cells from blood. The V call is TRBV10-2, the J call TRBJ1-1; D is possibly TRBD1 (6 bases). The CDR3 nucleotides read TGCGCCAGCAGTGGACAGGAGAACACTGAAGCTTTCTTT. Translation: CASSGQENTEAFF.